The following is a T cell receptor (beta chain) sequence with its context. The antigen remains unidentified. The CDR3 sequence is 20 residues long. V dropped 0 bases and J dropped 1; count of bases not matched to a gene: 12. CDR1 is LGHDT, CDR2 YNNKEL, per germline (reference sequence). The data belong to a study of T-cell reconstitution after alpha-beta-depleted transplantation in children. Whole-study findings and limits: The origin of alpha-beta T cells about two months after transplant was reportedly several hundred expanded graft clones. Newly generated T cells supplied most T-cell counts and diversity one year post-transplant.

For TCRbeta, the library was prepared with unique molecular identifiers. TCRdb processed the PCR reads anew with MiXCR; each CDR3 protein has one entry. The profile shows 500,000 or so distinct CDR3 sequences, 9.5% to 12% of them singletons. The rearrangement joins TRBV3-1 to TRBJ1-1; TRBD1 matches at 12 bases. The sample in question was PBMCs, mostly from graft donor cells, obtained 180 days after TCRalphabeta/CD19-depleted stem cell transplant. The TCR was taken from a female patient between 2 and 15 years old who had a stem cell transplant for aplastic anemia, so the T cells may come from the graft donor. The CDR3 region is CASSQDGTGGLFGGNTEAFF. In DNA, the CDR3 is TGTGCCAGCAGCCAAGATGGGACAGGGGGCCTATTTGGAGGGAACACTGAAGCTTTCTTT.